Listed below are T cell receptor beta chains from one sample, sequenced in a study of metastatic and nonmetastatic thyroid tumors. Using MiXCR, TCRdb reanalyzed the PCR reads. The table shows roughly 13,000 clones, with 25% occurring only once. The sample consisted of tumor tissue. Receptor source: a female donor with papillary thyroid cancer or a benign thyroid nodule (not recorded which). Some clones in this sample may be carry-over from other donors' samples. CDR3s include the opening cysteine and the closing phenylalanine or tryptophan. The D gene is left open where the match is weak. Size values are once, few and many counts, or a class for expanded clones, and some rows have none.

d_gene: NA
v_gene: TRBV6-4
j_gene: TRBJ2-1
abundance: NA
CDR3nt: TGTGCCGGCAGCCAAACTATCGGGAGTTGGTATGAGCAGTTCTTC
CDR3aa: CAGSQTIGSWYEQFF

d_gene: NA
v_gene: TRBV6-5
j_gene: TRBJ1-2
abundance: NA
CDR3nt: TGTGCCAGCAGTTACGGCGGCAACTATGGCTACACCTTC
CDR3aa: CASSYGGNYGYTF

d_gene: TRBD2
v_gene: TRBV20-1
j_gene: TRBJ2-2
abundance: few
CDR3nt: TGCAGTGCAAGACTAGCGGTAGGGCAGGGCGGGGAGCTGTTTTTT
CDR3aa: CSARLAVGQGGELFF

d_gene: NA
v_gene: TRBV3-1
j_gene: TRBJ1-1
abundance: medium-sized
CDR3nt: TGTGCCAGCAGCCCCCCAGGGGTCTCTGAAGCTTTCTTT
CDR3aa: CASSPPGVSEAFF

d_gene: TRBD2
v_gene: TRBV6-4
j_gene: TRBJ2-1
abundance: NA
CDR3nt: TGTGCCAGCAGTGAGGTTGCGGGAGGGAACAATGAGCAGTTCTTC
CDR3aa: CASSEVAGGNNEQFF

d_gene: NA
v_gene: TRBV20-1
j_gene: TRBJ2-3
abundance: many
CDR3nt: TGCACTCCCAGCGCTGACACAGATACGCAGTATTTT
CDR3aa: CTPSADTDTQYF

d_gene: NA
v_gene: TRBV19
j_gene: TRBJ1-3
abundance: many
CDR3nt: TGTGCCAGTAGTGGATCTGGTTCGGGAAACACCATATATTTT
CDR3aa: CASSGSGSGNTIYF

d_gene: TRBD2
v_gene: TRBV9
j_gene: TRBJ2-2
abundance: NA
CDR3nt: TGTGCCAGCAGCCCCCGACTAGCGGAGAACACCGGGGAGCTGTTTTTT
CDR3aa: CASSPRLAENTGELFF

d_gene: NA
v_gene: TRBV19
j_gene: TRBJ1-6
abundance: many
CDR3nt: TGTGCCAGCAGAGTACAGACCGGGACGGAAAATTCACCCCTCCACTTT
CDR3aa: CASRVQTGTENSPLHF

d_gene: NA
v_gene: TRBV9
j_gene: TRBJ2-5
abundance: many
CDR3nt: TGTGCCAGCAGCCAAGGGGGGCAGGCGGCTAAAGAGACCCAGTACTTC
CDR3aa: CASSQGGQAAKETQYF

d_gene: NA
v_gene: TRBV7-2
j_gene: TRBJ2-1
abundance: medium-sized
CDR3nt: TGTGCCAGCAGCTTATTAATTACTAGCTGGACTTACAATGAGCAGTTCTTC
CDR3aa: CASSLLITSWTYNEQFF

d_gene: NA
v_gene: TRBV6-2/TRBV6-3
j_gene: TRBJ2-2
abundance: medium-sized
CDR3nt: TGTGCCAGCAGTTACTCGGGACACCCGAGGGAGCTGTTTTTT
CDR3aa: CASSYSGHPRELFF

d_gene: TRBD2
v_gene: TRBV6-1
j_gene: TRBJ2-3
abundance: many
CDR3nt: TGTGCCAGCAGCTTTCCGGGGGGGGGTACGCAGTATTTT
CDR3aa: CASSFPGGGTQYF

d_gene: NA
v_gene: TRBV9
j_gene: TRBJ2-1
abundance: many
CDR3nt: TGTGCCAGCAGCCGCAGCGGAGCATACAATGAGCAGTTCTTC
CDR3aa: CASSRSGAYNEQFF

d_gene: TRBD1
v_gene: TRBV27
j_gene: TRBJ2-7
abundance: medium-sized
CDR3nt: TGTGCCAGCAGTCAAGGGACAGGTTTATCCTACGAGCAGTACTTC
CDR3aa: CASSQGTGLSYEQYF

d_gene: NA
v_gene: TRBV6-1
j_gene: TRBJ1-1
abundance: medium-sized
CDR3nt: TGTGCCAGCAGTGGGTTACGGCGGGGTGGCACTGAAGCTTTCTTT
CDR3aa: CASSGLRRGGTEAFF

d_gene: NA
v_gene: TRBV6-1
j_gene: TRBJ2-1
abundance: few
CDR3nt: TGTGCCAGCAGTGGTTGGACGAATGAGCAGTTCTTC
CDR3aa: CASSGWTNEQFF

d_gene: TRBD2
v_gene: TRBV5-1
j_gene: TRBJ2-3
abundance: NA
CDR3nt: TGCGCCAGCAGCTTGGGACTAGCATTAAGTACAGATACGCAGTATTTT
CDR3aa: CASSLGLALSTDTQYF

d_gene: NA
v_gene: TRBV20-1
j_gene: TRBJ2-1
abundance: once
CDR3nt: TGCAGTTTGAGATCCAGGCCCAATGAGCAGTTCTTC
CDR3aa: CSLRSRPNEQFF

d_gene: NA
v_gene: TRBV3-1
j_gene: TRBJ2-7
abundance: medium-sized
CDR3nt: TGTGCCAGCAGCCAGCTGGGGCAGCAGTACTTC
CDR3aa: CASSQLGQQYF

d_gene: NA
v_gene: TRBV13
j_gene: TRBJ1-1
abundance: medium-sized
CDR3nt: TGTGCCAGCAGCCGACCCAGGGGAGCGGCGGCGGGTGAAGCTTTCTTT
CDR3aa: CASSRPRGAAAGEAFF

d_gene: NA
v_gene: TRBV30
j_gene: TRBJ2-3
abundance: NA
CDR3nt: TGTGCGGCCTCGGGGCCCGGCTCAGATACGCAGTATTTT
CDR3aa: CAASGPGSDTQYF

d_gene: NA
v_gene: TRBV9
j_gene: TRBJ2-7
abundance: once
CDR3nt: TGTGCCAGCAGCGTAGATCCCGACCGGGACATGGCCTACGAGCAGTACTTC
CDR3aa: CASSVDPDRDMAYEQYF

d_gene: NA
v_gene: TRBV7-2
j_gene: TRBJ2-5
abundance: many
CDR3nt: TGTGCCAGCAGTTCCCAAGCAGGGGCAGGAGAGACCCAGTACTTC
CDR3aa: CASSSQAGAGETQYF

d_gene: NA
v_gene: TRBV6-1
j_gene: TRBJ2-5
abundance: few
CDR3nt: TGTGCCAGCAGTGAGCAACTACTACTCCAAGAGACCCAGTACTTC
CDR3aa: CASSEQLLLQETQYF

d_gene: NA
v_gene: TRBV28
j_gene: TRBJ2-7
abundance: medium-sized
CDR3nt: TGTGCCAGCAGTCCAACCGGACTGAGCTCCTACGAGCAGTACTTC
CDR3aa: CASSPTGLSSYEQYF

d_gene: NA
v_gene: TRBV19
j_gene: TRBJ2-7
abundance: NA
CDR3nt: TGTGCCAGTAGTATCTCGGTGGGGGCCGCTCCAGAGCAGTACTTC
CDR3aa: CASSISVGAAPEQYF

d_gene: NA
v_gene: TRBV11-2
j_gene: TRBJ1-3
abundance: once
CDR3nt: TGTGTCAGCAGCTTAGAGTCGTTACACCGTACAAGCTCTGGAAACACCATATATTTT
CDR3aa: CVSSLESLHRTSSGNTIYF

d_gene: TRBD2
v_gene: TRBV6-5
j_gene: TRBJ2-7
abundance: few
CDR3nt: TGTGCCAGCAGTTACCGGGGACTAGCGGCGGCCAGAGAGCAGTACTTC
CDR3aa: CASSYRGLAAAREQYF

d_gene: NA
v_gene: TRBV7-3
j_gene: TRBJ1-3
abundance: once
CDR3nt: TGTGCCAGCAGCTTAAGTGGAGGGTTTGGAAACACCATATATTTT
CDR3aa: CASSLSGGFGNTIYF

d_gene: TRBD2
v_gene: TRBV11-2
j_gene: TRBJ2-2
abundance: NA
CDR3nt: TGTGCCAGCAGCTTGGTTCTAGCGGGCACCGGGGAGCTGTTTTTT
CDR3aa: CASSLVLAGTGELFF

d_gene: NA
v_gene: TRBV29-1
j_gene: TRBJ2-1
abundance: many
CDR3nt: TGCAGCGCTTCAGGGACTTACTACAATGAGCAGTTCTTC
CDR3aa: CSASGTYYNEQFF

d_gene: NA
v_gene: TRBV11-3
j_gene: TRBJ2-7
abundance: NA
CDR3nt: TGTGCCAGCAGCGCGGACAGTTTTCACGAGCAGTACTTC
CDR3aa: CASSADSFHEQYF

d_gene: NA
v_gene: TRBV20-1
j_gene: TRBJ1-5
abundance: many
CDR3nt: TGCAGTGCTGATGACAGCAGCAATCAGCCCCAGCATTTT
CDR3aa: CSADDSSNQPQHF

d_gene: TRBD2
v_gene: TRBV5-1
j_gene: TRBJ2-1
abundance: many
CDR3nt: TGCGCCAGCAGCTTGACACTAGCGGCCTACAATGAGCAGTTCTTC
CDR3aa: CASSLTLAAYNEQFF

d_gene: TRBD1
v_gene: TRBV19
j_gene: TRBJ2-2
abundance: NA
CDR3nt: TGTTCCAGTAGGGGGACAGGGATATCCGGGGAGCTGTTTTTT
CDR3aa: CSSRGTGISGELFF

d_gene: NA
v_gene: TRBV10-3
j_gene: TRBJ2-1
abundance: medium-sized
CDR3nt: TGTGCCAGCGCCGGACAGTACAATGAGCAGTTCTTC
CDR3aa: CASAGQYNEQFF

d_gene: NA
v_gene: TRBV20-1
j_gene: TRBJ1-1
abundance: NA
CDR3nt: TGCAGTGCGGGCAGGGGTGAGGACACTGAAGCTTTATTC
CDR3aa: CSAGRGEDTEALF

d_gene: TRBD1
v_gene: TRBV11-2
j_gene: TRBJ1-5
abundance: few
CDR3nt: TGTGCCAGCATCCGAGGGCCCAAGACAGGGGGCACAGATACGCAGCATTTT
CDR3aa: CASIRGPKTGGTDTQHF

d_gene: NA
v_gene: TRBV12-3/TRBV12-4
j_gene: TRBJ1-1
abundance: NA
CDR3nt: TGTGCCAGCAGTTTTAGGGGGAGGGTCACTGAAGCTTTCTTT
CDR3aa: CASSFRGRVTEAFF